This TCR beta chain was found in a study of neurological immune-mediated disorders. The study, taken as a whole, reports: In HTLV-1-associated myelopathy, TCR clonal expansion was greatest, and in multiple sclerosis it was least, below healthy controls. Across subjects, no CDR3 amino acid sequence appeared in expanded clones of more than one subject, a finding that suggested private repertoires in all groups.

This CDR3 comprises 15 residues. The V segment lost 5 bases and the J segment 5 bases; nucleotides outside the gene matches: 8. CDR1 MDHEN and CDR2 SYDVKM come from the germline V gene. The cDNA was generated by 5'RACE with 10-nucleotide random UMIs. TCRdb reprocessed the 5' RACE reads with MiXCR, giving one entry per CDR3 protein. The top ten clones hold 6% to 9.5% of a sample with 60,000 to 85,000 distinct CDR3 sequences, less than 5.5% of them seen once. This clonotype was picked up many times. Its antigen is unidentified. The V gene is TRBV28, the J gene TRBJ2-7, with 11 bases fitting TRBD1. This receptor was taken from a man younger than 35 with multiple sclerosis. The sequenced material came from PBMCs. DNA of the CDR3: TGTGCCAGCAGTCGGACAGGGGGCGCGATCCACGAGCAGTACTTC. It codes for CASSRTGGAIHEQYF.